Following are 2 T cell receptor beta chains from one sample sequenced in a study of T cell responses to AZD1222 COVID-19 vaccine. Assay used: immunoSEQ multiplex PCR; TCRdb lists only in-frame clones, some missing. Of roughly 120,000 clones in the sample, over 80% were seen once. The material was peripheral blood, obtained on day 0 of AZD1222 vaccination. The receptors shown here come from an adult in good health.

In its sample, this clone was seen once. CDR3 amino acids: CAISVDGDTQYF. CDR3 DNA sequence: TGTGCCATCAGTGTCGACGGAGATACGCAGTATTTT. The chain joins TRBV10-3 to TRBJ2-3; no firm D call. Trimming removed 4 bases from V and 5 bases from J, with 7 bases in between. From germline, CDR1 is ENHRY and CDR2 SYGVKD. This CDR3 spans 12 amino acids.

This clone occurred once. CDR3 loop: CASSYSVTVNTEAFF. CDR3 nucleotides: TGTGCCAGCAGTTACTCGGTGACAGTGAACACTGAAGCTTTCTTT. The chain couples TRBV6-5 to TRBJ1-1; weak D call: TRBD1 (5 bases). V was cut by 0 bases and J by 0 bases, with 8 bases left in between. The CDR3 extends over 15 amino acids. Germline V gene sequence: CDR1 MNHEY, CDR2 SVGAGI.